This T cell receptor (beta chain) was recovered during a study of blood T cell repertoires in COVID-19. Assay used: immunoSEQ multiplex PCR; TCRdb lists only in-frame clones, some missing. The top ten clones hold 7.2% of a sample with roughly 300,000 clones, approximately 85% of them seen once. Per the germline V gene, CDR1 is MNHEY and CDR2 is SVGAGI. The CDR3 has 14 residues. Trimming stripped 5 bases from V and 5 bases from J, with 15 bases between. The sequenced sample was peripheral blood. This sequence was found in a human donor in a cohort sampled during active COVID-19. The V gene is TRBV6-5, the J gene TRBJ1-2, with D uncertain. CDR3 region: CASSNSGLPYGYTF. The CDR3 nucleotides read TGTGCCAGCAGTAATAGCGGACTGCCTTATGGCTACACCTTC.